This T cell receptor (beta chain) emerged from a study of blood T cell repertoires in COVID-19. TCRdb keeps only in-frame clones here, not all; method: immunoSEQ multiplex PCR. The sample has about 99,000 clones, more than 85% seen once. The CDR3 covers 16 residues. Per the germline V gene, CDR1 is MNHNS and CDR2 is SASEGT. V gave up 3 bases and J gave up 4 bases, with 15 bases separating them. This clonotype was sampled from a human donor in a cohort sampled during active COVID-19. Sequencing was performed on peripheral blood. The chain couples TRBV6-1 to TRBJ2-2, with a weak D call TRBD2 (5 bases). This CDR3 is CASSETRAGVTGELFF. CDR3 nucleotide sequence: TGTGCCAGCAGTGAGACCCGTGCCGGGGTCACCGGGGAGCTGTTTTTT.